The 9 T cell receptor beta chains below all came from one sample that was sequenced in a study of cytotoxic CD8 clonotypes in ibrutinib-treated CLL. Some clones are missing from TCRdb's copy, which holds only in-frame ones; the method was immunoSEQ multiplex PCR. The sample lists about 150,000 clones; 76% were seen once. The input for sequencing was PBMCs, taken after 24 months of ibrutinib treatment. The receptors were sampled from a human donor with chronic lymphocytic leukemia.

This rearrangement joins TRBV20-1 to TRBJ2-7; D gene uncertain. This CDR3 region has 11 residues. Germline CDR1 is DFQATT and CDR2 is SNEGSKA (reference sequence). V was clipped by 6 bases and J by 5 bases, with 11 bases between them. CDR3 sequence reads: CSARHRHEQYF. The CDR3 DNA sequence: TGCAGTGCCCGCCACCGGCACGAGCAGTACTTC.

Here the CDR3 reads CASSYHLRRDSYEQYF. The CDR3 DNA is TGTGCCAGCAGCTATCATCTTCGCCGGGACTCCTACGAGCAGTACTTC. The V gene is TRBV28, the J gene TRBJ2-7; D perhaps matches TRBD2 (5 bases). Germline V gene lookup returns CDR1 MDHEN and CDR2 SYDVKM. The CDR3 loop spans 16 amino acids. V shed 6 bases and J shed 0 bases, with 18 bases lying between them.

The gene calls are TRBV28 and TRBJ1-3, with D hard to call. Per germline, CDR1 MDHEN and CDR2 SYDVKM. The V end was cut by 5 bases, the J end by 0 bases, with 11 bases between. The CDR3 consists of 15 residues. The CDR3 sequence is CASSQTQLSGNTIYF. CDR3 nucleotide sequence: TGTGCCAGCAGTCAGACACAACTCTCTGGAAACACCATATATTTT.

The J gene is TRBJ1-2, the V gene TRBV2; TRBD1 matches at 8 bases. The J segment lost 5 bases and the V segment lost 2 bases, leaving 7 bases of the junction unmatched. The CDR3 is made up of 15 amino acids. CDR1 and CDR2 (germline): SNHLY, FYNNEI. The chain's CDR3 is CASSERAGGGYGYTF. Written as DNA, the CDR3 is TGTGCCAGCAGTGAAAGGGCAGGGGGCGGGTATGGCTACACCTTC.

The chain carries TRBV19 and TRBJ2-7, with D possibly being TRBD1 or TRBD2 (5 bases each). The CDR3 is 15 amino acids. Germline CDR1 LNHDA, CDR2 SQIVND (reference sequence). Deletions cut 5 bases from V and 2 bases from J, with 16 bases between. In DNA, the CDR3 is TGTGCCAGTAGTTCCCCCGGGACCCCCACCTACGAGCAGTACTTC. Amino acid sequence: CASSSPGTPTYEQYF.

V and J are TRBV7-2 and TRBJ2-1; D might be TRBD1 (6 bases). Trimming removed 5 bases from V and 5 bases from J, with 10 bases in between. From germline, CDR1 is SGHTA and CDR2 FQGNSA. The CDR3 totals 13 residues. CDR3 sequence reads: CASSTGPNNEQFF. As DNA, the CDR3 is TGTGCCAGCAGCACAGGGCCGAACAATGAGCAGTTCTTC.

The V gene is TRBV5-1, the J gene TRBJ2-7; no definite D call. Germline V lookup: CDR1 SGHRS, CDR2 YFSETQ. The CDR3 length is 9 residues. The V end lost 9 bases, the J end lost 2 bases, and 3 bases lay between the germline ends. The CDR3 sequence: CAIPYEQYF. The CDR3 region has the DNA TGCGCCATCCCCTACGAGCAGTACTTC. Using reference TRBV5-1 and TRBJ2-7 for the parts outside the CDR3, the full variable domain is KAGVTQTPRYLIKTRGQQVTLSCSPISGHRSVSWYQQTPGQGLQFLFEYFSETQRNKGNFPGRFSGRQFSNSRSEMNVSTLELGDSALYLCAIPYEQYFGPGTRLTVT.

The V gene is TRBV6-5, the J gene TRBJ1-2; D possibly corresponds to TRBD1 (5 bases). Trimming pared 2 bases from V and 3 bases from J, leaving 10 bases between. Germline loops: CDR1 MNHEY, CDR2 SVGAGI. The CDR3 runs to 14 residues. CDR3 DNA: TGTGCCAGCAGTTACGGGGGTCCCCACTATGGCTACACCTTC. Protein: CASSYGGPHYGYTF.

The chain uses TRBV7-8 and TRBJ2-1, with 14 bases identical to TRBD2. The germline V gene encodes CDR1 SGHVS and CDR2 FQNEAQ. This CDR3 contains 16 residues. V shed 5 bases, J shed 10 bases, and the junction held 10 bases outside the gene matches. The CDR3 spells CASSPWGLAGVWEQFF. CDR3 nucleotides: TGTGCCAGCAGCCCCTGGGGACTAGCGGGAGTTTGGGAGCAGTTCTTC.